The present T cell receptor beta chain was sequenced within a study of regulatory T cells in long-lasting Graves disease. Combining iRepertoire HTBI primers with Arm-PCR of CDR3 regions, the authors built TCR beta libraries. MiXCR, run by TCRdb on the multiplex PCR reads, gives a single entry per CDR3 protein. The table lists about 400,000 distinct CDR3 sequences, over 14% of them singletons. Time point in this sample: newly diagnosed GD, antithyroid drugs for less than 3 months. There was RNA extracted from PBMCs, and the TCR library was made from it. This clonotype was found many times. This sample was shared with a second study, whose subject was T cells in Graves' hyperthyroidism and ophthalmopathy.

Material: peripheral blood mononuclear cells (PBMCs), obtained at new diagnosis, from a patient treated with antithyroid drugs. This receptor was obtained from a woman aged 40 to 49 with Graves disease.

Here the CDR3 DNA reads TGTGCCAGCAGTGAAATGTCAGAGGGTACAGATACGCAGTATTTT. Translation gives CASSEMSEGTDTQYF. The chain links TRBV25-1 to TRBJ2-3; D is perhaps TRBD2 (5 bases). The CDR3 consists of 15 residues. Germline values: CDR1 MGHDK, CDR2 SYGVNS. V lost 2 bases to trimming and J lost 3 bases, with 12 bases between them.